Sequencing of this TCR beta chain was carried out in a study of T cell responses to AZD1222 COVID-19 vaccine. Only in-frame clones appear in the TCRdb table, and some are missing; sequencing was by immunoSEQ multiplex PCR. The table has 70,000 or so clones, roughly 91% seen once. The CDR3 spans 12 residues. In germline, CDR1 is SQVTM, CDR2 ANQGSEA. V was trimmed by 6 bases and J by 3 bases, leaving 12 bases between them. This clone was seen a few times. This chain joins TRBV29-1 and TRBJ2-7; possibly TRBD1 or TRBD2 for D (6 bases each). This material consisted of peripheral blood, taken on day 0 of AZD1222 vaccination. This receptor was identified in an adult in good health. The CDR3 bases are TGCAGCGTGAGACAGGAGGGCTACGAGCAGTACTTC. This encodes CSVRQEGYEQYF.